This T cell receptor beta chain was sequenced during a study of PD-L1 blockade in urothelial cancer. Study-wide context: The authors examined blood 3 weeks (second dose) and 6 weeks after treatment start. A median blood sample held about 150,000 T cells and tens of thousands of unique TCRs. Regarding the study as a whole: Below-median pretreatment blood TCR clonality was a predictor of better survival.

Germline V lookup: CDR1 SSHAT, CDR2 FNYEAQ (reference sequence). The CDR3 length is 15 residues. Comments on this clone: Its antigen is currently unknown. At one end the junction does not follow the germline gene, possibly because of a read error.

The time point was: pretreatment peripheral blood. Clones were sequenced by immunoSEQ multiplex PCR, and TCRdb holds only the in-frame ones, with some missing. Of some 45,000 clones listed, 70% to 90% are singletons. Sequencing was performed on PBMCs, taken around atezolizumab (anti-PD-L1) treatment. This sequence was found in a donor at least 40 years old with urothelial cancer. The chain employs TRBV7-7 and TRBJ2-5; 9 bases fit TRBD1. CDR3 amino acids: CASSPRQGVGETQYF. The DNA of the CDR3 is TGTGCTAGCAGCCCCCGACAGGGGGTGGGAGAGACCCAGTACTTC.